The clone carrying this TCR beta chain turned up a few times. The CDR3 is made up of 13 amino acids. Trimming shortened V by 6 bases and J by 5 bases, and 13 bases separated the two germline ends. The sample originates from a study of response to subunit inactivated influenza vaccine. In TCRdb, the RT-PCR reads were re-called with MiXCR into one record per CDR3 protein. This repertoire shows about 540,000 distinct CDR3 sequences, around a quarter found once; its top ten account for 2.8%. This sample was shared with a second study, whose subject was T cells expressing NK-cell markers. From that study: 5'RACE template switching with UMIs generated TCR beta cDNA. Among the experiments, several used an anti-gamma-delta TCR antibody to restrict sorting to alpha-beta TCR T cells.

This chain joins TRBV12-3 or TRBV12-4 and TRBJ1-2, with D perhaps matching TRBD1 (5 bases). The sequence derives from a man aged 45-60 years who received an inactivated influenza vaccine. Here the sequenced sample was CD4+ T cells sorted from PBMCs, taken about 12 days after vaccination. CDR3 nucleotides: TGTGCCAGCAGGCGGGCTGGGGGGTATGGCTACACCTTC. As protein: CASRRAGGYGYTF.